This T cell receptor beta chain was observed in a study of blood T cell repertoires in COVID-19. The assay was immunoSEQ multiplex PCR, and TCRdb's table has in-frame clones only and misses some. The table shows under 400,000 clones, with 90% occurring only once. The sample consisted of peripheral blood. The TCR was taken from a woman in her twenties or thirties with COVID-19, enrolled during active disease.

CDR3: CASSQAGQGANYGYTF. CDR3 in DNA: TGTGCCAGCAGCCAAGCCGGACAGGGGGCCAACTATGGCTACACCTTC. The J gene is TRBJ1-2, the V gene TRBV4-2, with 11 bases matching TRBD1. The CDR3 totals 16 residues. V trimming: 1 base; J trimming: 2 bases; junction bases outside the gene matches: 3. CDR1 and CDR2 from the germline V gene are LGHNA and YNFKEQ.